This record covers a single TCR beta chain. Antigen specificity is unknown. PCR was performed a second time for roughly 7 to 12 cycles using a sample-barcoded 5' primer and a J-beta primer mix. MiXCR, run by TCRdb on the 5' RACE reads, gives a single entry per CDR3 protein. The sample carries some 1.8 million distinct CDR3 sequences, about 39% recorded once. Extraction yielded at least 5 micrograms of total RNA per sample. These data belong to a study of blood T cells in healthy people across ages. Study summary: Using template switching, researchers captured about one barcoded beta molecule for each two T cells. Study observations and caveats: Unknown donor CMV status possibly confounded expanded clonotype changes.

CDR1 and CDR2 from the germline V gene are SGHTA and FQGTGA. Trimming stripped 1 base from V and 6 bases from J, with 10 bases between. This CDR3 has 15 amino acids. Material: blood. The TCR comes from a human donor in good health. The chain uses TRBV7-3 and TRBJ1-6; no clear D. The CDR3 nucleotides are TGTGCCAGCAGCTTAAATATGGCCCCTAATTCACCCCTCCACTTT. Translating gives CASSLNMAPNSPLHF.